The 7 T cell receptor beta chains below all came from one sample that was sequenced in a study of siplizumab effects on memory and regulatory T cells. Some clones are missing from TCRdb's copy, which holds only in-frame ones; the method was immunoSEQ multiplex PCR. This sample has approximately 120,000 clones, with around 95% found just once. Sequenced material: non-Treg CD4+ T cells sorted from blood. These receptors came from a human donor in good health.

CDR3: CASSQGVDYGYTF. CDR3 bases: TGTGCCAGCTCCCAGGGGGTAGACTATGGCTACACCTTC. The V gene is TRBV18, the J gene TRBJ1-2; 7 positions match TRBD1. CDR3 length: 13 residues. Germline CDR1 and CDR2: KGHSH and LQKENI. The V segment lost 6 bases and the J segment 3 bases; nucleotides outside the gene matches: 4. Complete variable domain (other parts from reference TRBV18 and TRBJ1-2): NAGVMQNPRHLVRRRGQEARLRCSPMKGHSHVYWYRQLPEEGLKFMVYLQKENIIDESGMPKERFSAEFPKEGPSILRIQQVVRGDSAAYFCASSQGVDYGYTFGSGTRLTVV.

With regard to this clone: This same CDR3 is encoded by further DNA sequences in the sample. This chain uses TRBV27 with TRBJ1-2; D unresolved. The germline V and J ends were trimmed by 3 bases and 2 bases, with 7 bases remaining between them. Germline CDR1 and CDR2: MNHEY and SMNVEV (reference sequence). The CDR3 totals 13 residues. The CDR3 DNA is TGTGCCAGCAGTTTTAGAGGAAACTATGGCTACACCTTC. Protein sequence: CASSFRGNYGYTF.

The chain combines TRBV5-1 with TRBJ2-1, with 7 bases that match TRBD2. Germline V gives CDR1 SGHRS, CDR2 YFSETQ. The CDR3 is 14 amino acids. V lost 7 bases, J lost 3 bases, and 7 bases stayed unmatched. CDR3 sequence (DNA): TGCGCCAGCCTGGGGGGGACCTACTACAATGAGCAGTTCTTC. The encoded protein is CASLGGTYYNEQFF. Combining the CDR3 with reference TRBV5-1 and TRBJ2-1 gives the whole variable domain KAGVTQTPRYLIKTRGQQVTLSCSPISGHRSVSWYQQTPGQGLQFLFEYFSETQRNKGNFPGRFSGRQFSNSRSEMNVSTLELGDSALYLCASLGGTYYNEQFFGPGTRLTVL.

The chain uses TRBV11-2 and TRBJ1-5; D gene ambiguous. Trimming left V 3 bases short and J 6 bases short, with 12 bases between. Germline assignment: CDR1 SGHAT and CDR2 FQNNGV. The CDR3 contains 14 residues. Written as DNA, the CDR3 is TGTGCCAGCAGCTTGGGTGATAGTGGTCAGCCCCAGCATTTT. Protein product: CASSLGDSGQPQHF.

The J gene is TRBJ1-1, the V gene TRBV29-1, with TRBD1 identical over 11 bases. Germline lookup yields CDR1 SQVTM and CDR2 ANQGSEA. The V gene end was trimmed by 6 bases and the J gene end by 4 bases; junction bases not matched to a gene: 7. This CDR3 is 14 amino acids long. CDR3 coding DNA: TGCAGCGTGGCCGGGACAGGGGGGGTCACTGAAGCTTTCTTT. This codes for CSVAGTGGVTEAFF.

The chain couples TRBV27 to TRBJ1-2; D is ambiguous. The CDR3 spans 14 residues. The germline gives CDR1 MNHEY, CDR2 SMNVEV (reference sequence). V was pared by 6 bases and J by 2 bases, with 13 bases between. CDR3 sequence (DNA): TGTGCCAGCAGCCTTAATCGGCAGAACTATGGCTACACCTTC. It yields the protein CASSLNRQNYGYTF.

This sequence joins TRBV5-8 and TRBJ2-1; D possibly corresponds to TRBD2 (5 bases). The CDR3 has 13 amino acids. Germline V gene data show CDR1 as SGHTS and CDR2 as YDEGEE. V lost 3 bases and J lost 7, with 11 bases in between. DNA for the CDR3: TGTGCCAGCAGCTACCCGGACTGGAATGAGCAGTTCTTC. It codes for CASSYPDWNEQFF.